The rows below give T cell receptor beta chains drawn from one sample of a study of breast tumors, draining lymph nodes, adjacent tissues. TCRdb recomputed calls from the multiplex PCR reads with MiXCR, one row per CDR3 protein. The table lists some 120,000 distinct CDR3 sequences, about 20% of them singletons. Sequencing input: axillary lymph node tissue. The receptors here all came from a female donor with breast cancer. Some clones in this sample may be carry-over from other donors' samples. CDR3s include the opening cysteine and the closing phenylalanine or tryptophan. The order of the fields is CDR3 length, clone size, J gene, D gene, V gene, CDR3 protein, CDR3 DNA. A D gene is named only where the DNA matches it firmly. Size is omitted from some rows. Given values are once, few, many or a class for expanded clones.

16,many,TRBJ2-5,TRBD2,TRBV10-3,CAISESAGTSKETQYF,TGTGCCATCAGTGAGTCTGCTGGGACTAGCAAAGAGACCCAGTACTTC
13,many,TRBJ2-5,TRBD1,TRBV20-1,CSASRDSEETQYF,TGCAGTGCTAGCCGGGACAGTGAAGAGACCCAGTACTTC
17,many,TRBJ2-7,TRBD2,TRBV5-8,CASSLGGGRRVQYEQYF,TGTGCCAGCAGCTTGGGGGGGGGAAGGAGGGTCCAGTACGAGCAGTACTTC
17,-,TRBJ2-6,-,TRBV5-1,CASSLSGSGSGANVLTF,TGCGCCAGCAGCTTGTCAGGTTCTGGCTCTGGGGCCAACGTCCTGACTTTC
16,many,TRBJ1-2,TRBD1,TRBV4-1,CASSQQPGQTHYGYTF,TGCGCCAGCAGCCAACAACCGGGACAGACGCACTATGGCTACACCTTC
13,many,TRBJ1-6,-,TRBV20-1,CSARAHINSPLHF,TGCAGTGCGAGGGCCCACATAAATTCACCCCTCCACTTT
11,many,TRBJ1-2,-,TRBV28,CASSFFYGYTF,TGTGCCAGCAGTTTCTTCTATGGCTACACCTTC
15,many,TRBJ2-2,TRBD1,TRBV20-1,CSAATGGFPGGELFF,TGCAGTGCCGCAACAGGGGGCTTTCCGGGCGGGGAGCTGTTTTTT
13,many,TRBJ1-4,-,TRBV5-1,CASSRDLREKLFF,TGCGCCAGCAGCCGGGACTTACGGGAAAAACTGTTTTTT
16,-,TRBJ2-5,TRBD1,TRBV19,CASSPLHETGAETQYF,TGTGCCAGTAGTCCCCTACACGAAACAGGGGCGGAGACCCAGTACTTC
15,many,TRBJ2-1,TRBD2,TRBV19,CASSMTSGKYNEQFF,TGTGCCAGTAGTATGACTAGCGGGAAATACAATGAGCAGTTCTTC
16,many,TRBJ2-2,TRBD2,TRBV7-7,CASSLLAGDVTGELFF,TGTGCTAGCAGCTTGCTAGCGGGAGATGTTACCGGGGAGCTGTTTTTT
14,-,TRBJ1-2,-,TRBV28,CASSLGRRGYGYTF,TGTGCCAGCAGTTTAGGGAGGAGGGGCTATGGCTACACCTTC
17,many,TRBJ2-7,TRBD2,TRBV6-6,CASTLRLAGGGGGEQYF,TGTGCCAGCACACTGAGACTAGCGGGAGGCGGGGGTGGGGAGCAGTACTTC